A single sample gave rise to the 27 T cell receptor beta chains below, sequenced in a study of OX40 agonist ivuxolimab in advanced cancers. Library preparation was by the immunoSEQ multiplex PCR assay. Held by TCRdb, this immuneACCESS table contains in-frame sequences only and omits some clones. Under half of the omission traces to an unresolved V gene where checked; the cause of the rest is unknown. Present in this sample are about 14,000 clones, roughly 79% of which were seen just once. The ten largest clones represent around 35% of the sample. Here the sequenced sample was CD4+ or CD8+ T cells sorted from blood, taken in a trial of the OX40 agonist ivuxolimab. Receptors originate from an adult with an advanced solid tumor such as melanoma, head and neck, liver or kidney cancer.

The V call is TRBV5-4, the J call TRBJ1-3; 9 bases line up with TRBD1. Losses at the gene ends were 6 bases for V and 3 bases for J; bases not matched to a gene: 4. The germline CDR1 and CDR2 sequences are SGHNT and YYREEE (reference sequence). The CDR3 contains 14 residues. CDR3 amino acids: CASTGDRDGNTIYF. For the CDR3, the DNA is TGTGCCAGCACCGGGGACAGGGATGGAAACACCATATATTTT.

The chain links TRBV11-3 to TRBJ2-1; D is perhaps TRBD1 (5 bases). This CDR3 is 12 amino acids long. Trimming pared 3 bases from V and 7 bases from J, leaving 7 bases between. The germline CDR1 and CDR2 sequences are SGHNT and YENEEA. As DNA, the CDR3 is TGTGCCAGCAGCTTCCAGGGAAATGAGCAGTTCTTC. This codes for CASSFQGNEQFF.

This chain links TRBV19 with TRBJ2-1, with TRBD2 as a possible D gene (7 bases). The germline V and J ends were trimmed by 7 bases and 2 bases, with 24 bases remaining between them. Per germline, CDR1 LNHDA and CDR2 SQIVND (reference sequence). This CDR3 spans 18 amino acids. CDR3 nucleotide sequence: TGTGCCAGTACTGCGGGGGCGGGAGCGTTGGTTACCTACAATGAGCAGTTCTTC. Translation: CASTAGAGALVTYNEQFF. Supplemented by reference TRBV19 and TRBJ2-1, the full variable domain reads DGGITQSPKYLFRKEGQNVTLSCEQNLNHDAMYWYRQDPGQGLRLIYYSQIVNDFQKGDIAEGYSVSREKKESFPLTVTSAQKNPTAFYLCASTAGAGALVTYNEQFFGPGTRLTVL.

The chain carries TRBV19 and TRBJ2-1, with D maybe TRBD1 (5 bases). Germline-derived CDR1 and CDR2 are LNHDA and SQIVND (reference sequence). V was pared by 3 bases and J by 4 bases, with 13 bases between. The CDR3 runs to 15 residues. CDR3 DNA sequence: TGTGCCAGTAGTATCATCCCGACAGTTTACAATGAGCAGTTCTTC. Amino acid sequence: CASSIIPTVYNEQFF.

J is TRBJ1-5 and V is TRBV12-5; D ambiguous. Trimming removed 4 bases at V and 4 bases at J, with 17 bases between. Germline V lookup: CDR1 LGHNT, CDR2 FRNRAP. The CDR3 covers 16 residues. CDR3 DNA sequence: TGTGCTAGTGGTTGGGGAGGTGGGCCCCTTAATCAGCCCCAGCATTTT. It yields the protein CASGWGGGPLNQPQHF.

This chain uses TRBV7-7 with TRBJ2-3; no clear D gene. Trimming took 5 bases from V and 5 from J, leaving 14 bases between them. Looked up from germline, CDR1 is SSHAT and CDR2 is FNYEAQ (reference sequence). The CDR3 totals 14 residues. In DNA form, the CDR3 reads TGTGCCAGCAGCATCAATTTAGCAGGAGATACGCAGTATTTT. This sequence encodes CASSINLAGDTQYF.

V gene TRBV6-5 combines with J gene TRBJ1-4; no reliable D call. V lost 2 bases and J 7 bases, leaving 17 bases between the germline ends. This CDR3 is 16 amino acids long. Germline values: CDR1 MNHEY, CDR2 SVGAGI. CDR3 sequence reads: CASSYRRLDRREKLFF. DNA for the CDR3: TGTGCCAGCAGTTACAGGCGCCTCGACCGGCGTGAAAAACTGTTTTTT.

The chain is built from TRBV13 and TRBJ2-1, with 7 bases aligning to TRBD2. The trim removed 5 bases at V and 5 bases at J, leaving 3 bases unmatched. This CDR3 has 13 residues. Per germline, CDR1 PRHDT and CDR2 FYEKMQ (reference sequence). CDR3 bases: TGTGCCAGCAGCCCTAGCGGAAACAATGAGCAGTTCTTC. Its translation is CASSPSGNNEQFF. The whole variable domain, remainder taken from reference TRBV13 and TRBJ2-1, is AAGVIQSPRHLIKEKRETATLKCYPIPRHDTVYWYQQGPGQDPQFLISFYEKMQSDKGSIPDRFSAQQFSDYHSELNMSSLELGDSALYFCASSPSGNNEQFFGPGTRLTVL.

This chain's CDR3 is CASSQGTGTFEQYF. DNA for the CDR3: TGCGCCAGCAGCCAGGGGACGGGAACTTTCGAGCAGTACTTC. V and J are TRBV4-3 and TRBJ2-7, with D perhaps being TRBD1 or TRBD2 (5 bases each). V was trimmed by 3 bases and J by 6 bases, leaving 15 bases between them. Germline V gives CDR1 LGHNA, CDR2 YSLEER. There are 14 residues in the CDR3.

This sequence joins TRBV9 and TRBJ2-5; the D is unclear. The J call may be wrong; the DNA end is better matched by TRBJ2-7. Germline values: CDR1 SGDLS, CDR2 YYNGEE. The CDR3 has 15 amino acids. CDR3 amino acids: CASSVGGYSSYEQYF. The CDR3 DNA follows: TGTGCCAGCAGCGTAGGGGGTTACAGCTCCTACGAGCAGTACTTC.

This clone was found a few times. CDR3 coding DNA: TGTGCCAGTAGTCCCCTGACAGGGCCCCTTTACAATGAGCAGTTCTTC. This gives the protein CASSPLTGPLYNEQFF. V usage is TRBV19 and J usage is TRBJ2-1; TRBD1 matches 7 bases. V lost 5 bases, J lost 4 bases, and 11 bases stayed unmatched. There are 16 residues in the CDR3. In germline, CDR1 is LNHDA, CDR2 SQIVND (reference sequence). Drawing the rest from reference TRBV19 and TRBJ2-1, the complete variable domain is DGGITQSPKYLFRKEGQNVTLSCEQNLNHDAMYWYRQDPGQGLRLIYYSQIVNDFQKGDIAEGYSVSREKKESFPLTVTSAQKNPTAFYLCASSPLTGPLYNEQFFGPGTRLTVL.

In nucleotides, the CDR3 is TGTGCCAGCAGCTCCCGGGGTCTTAAAGAGACCCAGTACTTC. Protein: CASSSRGLKETQYF. The chain has TRBV5-4 and TRBJ2-5; D may be TRBD2 (5 bases). The CDR3 covers 14 residues. With 3 bases removed from V and 3 bases from J, the gap between germline ends came to 12 bases. The germline V gene encodes CDR1 SGHNT and CDR2 YYREEE (reference sequence).

The rearrangement joins TRBV28 to TRBJ2-1; 12 positions agree with TRBD2. Per germline, CDR1 MDHEN and CDR2 SYDVKM. The CDR3 loop spans 13 amino acids. V shed 10 bases, J shed 6 bases, and the junction held 4 bases outside the gene matches. CDR3 in DNA: TGTGCCACCGGACTAGCGGGAAGCAATGAGCAGTTCTTC. Amino acids: CATGLAGSNEQFF.

J is TRBJ1-3 and V is TRBV4-3, with a weak D call TRBD1 (6 bases). The CDR3 has 16 residues. V was clipped by 0 bases and J by 1 base, with 10 bases between them. Germline values: CDR1 LGHNA, CDR2 YSLEER. The CDR3 loop reads CASSQDLGGSGNTIYF. For the CDR3, the DNA is TGCGCCAGCAGCCAAGATCTAGGGGGTTCTGGAAACACCATATATTTT.

V is TRBV6-6 and J is TRBJ1-2; unclear D gene. CDR1 and CDR2 (germline): MNHNY, SVGAGI (reference sequence). The V and J ends lost 6 bases and 2 bases respectively, with 13 bases between them. CDR3 size: 14 residues. The CDR3 sequence: CASSTTGRNYGYTF. The CDR3 DNA is TGTGCCAGCAGCACCACTGGGAGGAACTATGGCTACACCTTC.

The V call is TRBV5-4, the J call TRBJ2-7; D remains ambiguous. The CDR3 extends over 14 amino acids. The germline gives CDR1 SGHNT, CDR2 YYREEE (reference sequence). V was pared by 0 bases and J by 6 bases, with 13 bases between. Here the CDR3 DNA reads TGTGCCAGCAGCTTGGAGTGGGCAAGTCTCGAGCAGTACTTC. Residues: CASSLEWASLEQYF.

CDR3 amino acids: CASSTLLGAGALPGEQYF. CDR3 in DNA: TGTGCCAGCAGCACTCTACTTGGTGCGGGAGCCCTTCCTGGTGAGCAGTACTTC. The chain links TRBV5-6 to TRBJ2-7; 7 bases are shared with TRBD2. This CDR3 is built from 18 residues. Germline values: CDR1 SGHDT, CDR2 YYEEEE. Trimming removed 4 bases from V and 7 bases from J; junction bases left unmatched: 23.

This clone was observed once. V gene TRBV28 combines with J gene TRBJ2-1; D is ambiguous. The CDR3 loop spans 13 amino acids. The V gene's germline CDR1 is MDHEN and CDR2 SYDVKM. V dropped 5 bases and J dropped 7 bases, with 12 bases sitting between them. CDR3 loop: CASSLYSENEQFF. Here the CDR3 DNA reads TGTGCCAGCAGTCTTTATAGTGAGAATGAGCAGTTCTTC.

The CDR3: CASSLDRQANGYTF. CDR3 DNA sequence: TGCGCCAGCAGCTTGGATCGGCAGGCCAATGGCTACACCTTC. V and J are TRBV5-1 and TRBJ1-2, with D uncertain. This CDR3 contains 14 residues. The germline CDR1 and CDR2 sequences are SGHRS and YFSETQ. V lost 0 bases and J lost 6, with 12 bases in between.

This chain connects TRBV5-6 to TRBJ1-1; possible D gene TRBD1, 5 bases. The CDR3 covers 14 residues. Germline CDR1 SGHDT, CDR2 YYEEEE. V dropped 0 bases and J dropped 10 bases, with 16 bases sitting between them. The DNA of the CDR3 is TGTGCCAGCAGCTTGGAGGCAGGGTCTGGCGGAGCTTTCTTT. It translates to CASSLEAGSGGAFF.

This clone was seen a few times. This chain connects TRBV7-5 to TRBJ2-7; the DNA was not compared with TRBD2, the D call given in the table. TRBV7-5 represents a pseudogene. This CDR3 contains 20 residues. The DNA for the CDR3 is TGTGCCAGAAGCCCCCGCGGTGGGAGGACTAGCGGGGGGCCGGCCTACGAGCAGTACTTC. Translated, it gives CARSPRGGRTSGGPAYEQYF.

The V gene is TRBV5-8, the J gene TRBJ1-5, with 12 bases lining up with TRBD1. Germline V lookup: CDR1 SGHTS, CDR2 YDEGEE. The CDR3 runs 18 residues. V shed 4 bases, J shed 3 bases, and the junction held 11 bases outside the gene matches. The CDR3 loop reads CASSPGQGAVPSNQPQHF. The CDR3 DNA reads TGTGCCAGCAGCCCGGGACAGGGGGCTGTCCCATCCAATCAGCCCCAGCATTTT.

The rearrangement links TRBV7-8 to TRBJ2-2; D could derive from TRBD1 or TRBD2 (5 bases each). The germline V gene encodes CDR1 SGHVS and CDR2 FQNEAQ. This CDR3 comprises 14 residues. Trimming removed 0 bases from V and 8 bases from J, with 10 bases in between. The CDR3: CASSLAPEGGELFF. CDR3 nucleotides: TGTGCCAGCAGCTTAGCCCCCGAGGGGGGGGAGCTGTTTTTT. Supplemented by reference TRBV7-8 and TRBJ2-2, the full variable domain reads GAGVSQSPRYKVAKRGQDVALRCDPISGHVSLFWYQQALGQGPEFLTYFQNEAQLDKSGLPSDRFFAERPEGSVSTLKIQRTQQEDSAVYLCASSLAPEGGELFFGEGSRLTVL.

The chain has TRBV7-9 and TRBJ2-7; 9 bases align to TRBD1. The trim removed 0 bases at V and 3 bases at J, leaving 3 bases unmatched. The CDR3 is 15 residues long. Germline V gene sequence: CDR1 SEHNR, CDR2 FQNEAQ (reference sequence). CDR3 coding DNA: TGTGCCAGCAGCTTAGCGGGACAGGGTAACTACGAGCAGTACTTC. Residues: CASSLAGQGNYEQYF.

V and J are TRBV15 and TRBJ1-4; D gene ambiguous. Trimming stripped 1 base from V and 0 bases from J, with 12 bases between. CDR1 is LNHNV, CDR2 YYDKDF, per germline (reference sequence). The CDR3 is made up of 17 amino acids. The CDR3 coding sequence is TGTGCCACCAGCAGAGGGGGTGGATTTGCAACTAATGAAAAACTGTTTTTT. Protein: CATSRGGGFATNEKLFF.

The chain carries TRBV30 and TRBJ2-1, with 7 bases lining up with TRBD2. The CDR3 has 14 amino acids. Unmatched junction bases numbered 16, after V lost 8 bases and J lost 9 bases. CDR1 GTSNPN and CDR2 SVGIG come from the germline V gene (reference sequence). CDR3 DNA: TGTGCCGGAGGGTCCGATGGGGGAGGGTCTGAGCAGTTCTTC. The encoded protein is CAGGSDGGGSEQFF.

In its sample, this clone was seen once. J is TRBJ1-4 and V is TRBV28; D gene ambiguous. Germline V lookup: CDR1 MDHEN, CDR2 SYDVKM. The CDR3 extends over 11 amino acids. Trimming cost V 3 bases and J 4 bases, with 0 bases left between them. The CDR3 DNA sequence: TGTGCCAGCAGTTTTAATGAAAAACTGTTTTTT. Amino acids: CASSFNEKLFF.